This T cell receptor (beta chain) is from a study of blood T cell repertoires in COVID-19. Profiling relied on immunoSEQ multiplex PCR, and the TCRdb table lists in-frame clones only, not all of them. The sample gives around 260,000 clones, around nine tenths of which show up once; roughly 1.1% is in the top ten. The ends lost 5 bases at V and 3 bases at J; junction bases unmatched: 2. Germline assignment: CDR1 MDHEN and CDR2 SYDVKM. The CDR3 length is 14 residues. The receptor comes from a young woman who had recovered from COVID-19. Sequenced: PBMCs or T cells enriched from blood (not recorded which). This chain connects TRBV28 to TRBJ2-5; 11 positions match TRBD2. The CDR3 region has the DNA TGTGCCAGCAGTCCTAGCGGGGGGAAAGAGACCCAGTACTTC. The encoded protein is CASSPSGGKETQYF.